This TCR beta chain is from a study of Ad26.COV2.S vaccination and SARS-CoV-2 variants. Turning to the study itself: Donor was one of the participants in the Ad26.COV2.S arm of the COV1001 trial. Study-wide points: Possibly, TCR breadth and depth analyses underestimated total T cell responses.

Turning to this clone: The antigen is not known.

Data came from immunoSEQ multiplex PCR; TCRdb stores just in-frame clones and leaves some out. The sample yields roughly 500,000 clones, 89% seen once. The CDR3 covers 16 residues. Trimming removed 4 bases from V and 3 bases from J, with 22 bases in between. CDR1 is SQVTM, CDR2 ANQGSEA, per germline. Treatment specified: roughly 20 received Ad26.COV2.S at low or high dose, single or two shots; 5 received placebo; per-sample allocation not given. All samples were drawn on day 63, counting from the first vaccine or placebo injection. The vaccine delivered Wuhan-strain SARS-CoV-2 spike through an Ad26 vector.

The gene calls are TRBV29-1 and TRBJ2-7; D unresolved. The clonotype was recovered from a person aged 18-65 years who received the Ad26.COV2.S COVID-19 vaccine or a placebo. Here the sequenced sample was peripheral blood, taken in a trial of Ad26.COV2.S vaccine versus placebo. DNA of the CDR3: TGCAGCGTTGTTGGTCGGTCTTCCTATGGTAACTACGAGCAGTACTTC. Translated: CSVVGRSSYGNYEQYF.